The entry below gives a single T cell receptor (beta chain) sequence along with its context. Authors' methods: Amplification from reference gene primers served as the basis for estimated nucleated cell counts. Repertoires were generated with immunoSEQ multiplex PCR, while TCRdb's copy carries only in-frame clones and drops some. V and J calls and clone size are as listed in that table; D and trimming were resolved from the DNA. The sample lists 190,000 or so clones, 90% to 95% occurring once. V was clipped by 7 bases and J by 3 bases; unmatched bases: 5. The CDR3 length is 15 residues. The germline gives CDR1 KGHSH, CDR2 LQKENI. The source of the sample is a study of blood T cell repertoires in COVID-19. Study summary: Acute and convalescent COVID-19 samples came from the United States, Italy and Spain. From T cells, B-cell-depleted T cells, or PBMCs came the material, which was cDNA or gDNA.

Sequencing was performed on peripheral blood. This TCR came from a man aged 25-45 years with COVID-19, enrolled during active disease. The rearrangement joins TRBV18 to TRBJ2-1, with 11 bases aligning to TRBD2. In DNA, the CDR3 is TGTGCCAGCTGCTTGACTAGCGGGAACTACAATGAGCAGTTCTTC. Translating gives CASCLTSGNYNEQFF.